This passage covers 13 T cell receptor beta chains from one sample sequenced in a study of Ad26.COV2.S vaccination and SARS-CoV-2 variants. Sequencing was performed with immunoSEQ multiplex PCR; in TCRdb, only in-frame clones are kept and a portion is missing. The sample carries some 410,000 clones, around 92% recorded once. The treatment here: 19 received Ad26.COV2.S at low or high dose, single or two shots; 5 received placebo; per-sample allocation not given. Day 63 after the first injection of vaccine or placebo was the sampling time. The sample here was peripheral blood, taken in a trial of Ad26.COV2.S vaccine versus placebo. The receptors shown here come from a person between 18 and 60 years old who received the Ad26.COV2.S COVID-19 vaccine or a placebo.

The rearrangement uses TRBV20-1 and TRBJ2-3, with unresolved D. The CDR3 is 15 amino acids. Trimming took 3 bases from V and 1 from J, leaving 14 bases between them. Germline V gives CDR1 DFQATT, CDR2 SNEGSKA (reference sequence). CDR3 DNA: TGCAGTGCTAGTATCACGGTAATAGGCACAGATACGCAGTATTTT. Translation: CSASITVIGTDTQYF.

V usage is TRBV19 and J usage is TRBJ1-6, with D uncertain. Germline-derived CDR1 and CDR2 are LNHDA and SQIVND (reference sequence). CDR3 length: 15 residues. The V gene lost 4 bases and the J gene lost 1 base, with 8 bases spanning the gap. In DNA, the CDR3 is TGTGCCAGTAGTAGGCGGGATTCCTATAATTCACCCCTCCACTTT. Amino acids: CASSRRDSYNSPLHF.

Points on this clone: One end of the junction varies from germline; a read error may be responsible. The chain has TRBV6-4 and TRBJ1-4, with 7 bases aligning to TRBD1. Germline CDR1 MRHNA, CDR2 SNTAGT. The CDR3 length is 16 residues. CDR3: CASRDYLGTDNEKLFF. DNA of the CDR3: TGTGCCAGCAGAGACTACTTAGGGACAGATAATGAAAAACTGTTTTTT.

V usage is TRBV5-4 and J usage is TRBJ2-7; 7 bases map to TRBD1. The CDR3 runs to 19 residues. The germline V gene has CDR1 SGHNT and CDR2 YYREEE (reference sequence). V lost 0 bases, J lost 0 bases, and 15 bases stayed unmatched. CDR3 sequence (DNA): TGTGCCAGCAGCTTGGACGGACAGGAAGTTCTTCCTAGCTCCTACGAGCAGTACTTC. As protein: CASSLDGQEVLPSSYEQYF. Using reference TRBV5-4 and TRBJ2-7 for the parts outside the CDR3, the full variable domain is ETGVTQSPTHLIKTRGQQVTLRCSSQSGHNTVSWYQQALGQGPQFIFQYYREEENGRGNFPPRFSGLQFPNYSSELNVNALELDDSALYLCASSLDGQEVLPSSYEQYFGPGTRLTVT.

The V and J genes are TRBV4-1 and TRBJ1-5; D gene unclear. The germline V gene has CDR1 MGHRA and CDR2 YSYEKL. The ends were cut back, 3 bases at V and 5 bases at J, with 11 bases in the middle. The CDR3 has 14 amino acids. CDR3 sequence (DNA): TGCGCCAGCAGCCAGTGGCAGGAGGATCAGCCCCAGCATTTT. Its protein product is CASSQWQEDQPQHF.

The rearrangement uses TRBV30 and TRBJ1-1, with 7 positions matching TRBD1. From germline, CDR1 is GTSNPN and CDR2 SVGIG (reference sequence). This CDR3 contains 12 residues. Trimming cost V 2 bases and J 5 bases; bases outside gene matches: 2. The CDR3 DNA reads TGTGCCTGGAGTTCAGGGGGGACTGAAGCTTTCTTT. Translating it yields CAWSSGGTEAFF.

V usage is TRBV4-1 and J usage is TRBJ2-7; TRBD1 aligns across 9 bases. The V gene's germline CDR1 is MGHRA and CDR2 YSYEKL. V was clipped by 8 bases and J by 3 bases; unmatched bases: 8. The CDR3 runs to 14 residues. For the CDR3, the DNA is TGCGCCAGCGTTCCGGGACAGGGTCTCTACGAGCAGTACTTC. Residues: CASVPGQGLYEQYF.

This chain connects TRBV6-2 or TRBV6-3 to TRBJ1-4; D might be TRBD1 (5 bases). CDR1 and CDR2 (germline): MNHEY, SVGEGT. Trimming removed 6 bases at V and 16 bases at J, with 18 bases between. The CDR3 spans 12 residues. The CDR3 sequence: CASSPGTYWAFF. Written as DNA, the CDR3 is TGTGCCAGCAGCCCAGGGACCTACTGGGCGTTTTTT.

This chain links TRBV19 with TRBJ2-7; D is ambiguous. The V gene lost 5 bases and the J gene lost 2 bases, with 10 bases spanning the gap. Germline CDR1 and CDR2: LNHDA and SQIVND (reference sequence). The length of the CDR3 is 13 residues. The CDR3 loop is CASSRDTTYEQYF. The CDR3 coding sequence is TGTGCCAGTAGTCGTGACACAACCTACGAGCAGTACTTC. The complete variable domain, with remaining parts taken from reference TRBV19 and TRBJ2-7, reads DGGITQSPKYLFRKEGQNVTLSCEQNLNHDAMYWYRQDPGQGLRLIYYSQIVNDFQKGDIAEGYSVSREKKESFPLTVTSAQKNPTAFYLCASSRDTTYEQYFGPGTRLTVT.

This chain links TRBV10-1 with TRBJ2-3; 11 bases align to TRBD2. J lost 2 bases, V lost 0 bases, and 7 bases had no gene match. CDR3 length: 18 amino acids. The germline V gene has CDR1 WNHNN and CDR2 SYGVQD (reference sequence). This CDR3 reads CASSESATTSGATDTQYF. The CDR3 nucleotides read TGCGCCAGCAGTGAGTCGGCGACGACTAGCGGGGCCACAGATACGCAGTATTTT.

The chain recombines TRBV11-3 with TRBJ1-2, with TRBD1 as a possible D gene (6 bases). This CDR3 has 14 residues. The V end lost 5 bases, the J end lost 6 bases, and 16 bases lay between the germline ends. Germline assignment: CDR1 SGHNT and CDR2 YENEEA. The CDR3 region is CASSEAGGQHGYTF. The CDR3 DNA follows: TGTGCCAGCAGCGAGGCTGGGGGGCAGCATGGCTACACCTTC.

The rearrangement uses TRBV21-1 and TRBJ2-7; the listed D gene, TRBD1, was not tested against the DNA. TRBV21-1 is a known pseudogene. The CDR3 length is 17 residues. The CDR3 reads CASIPLGPRTGSNEQYF. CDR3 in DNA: TGTGCCAGCATACCCTTGGGCCCCCGGACAGGGAGCAACGAGCAGTACTTC.

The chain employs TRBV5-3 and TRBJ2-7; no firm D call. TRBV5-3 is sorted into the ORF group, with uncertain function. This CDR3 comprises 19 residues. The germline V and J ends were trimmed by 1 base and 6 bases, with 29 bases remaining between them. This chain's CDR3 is CARSLPYHLGQYSLGEQYF. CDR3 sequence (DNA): TGTGCCAGAAGCTTGCCCTATCATCTCGGGCAGTACAGTCTGGGCGAGCAGTACTTC.